This record covers a single T cell receptor beta chain. Its matching antigen is unknown. TCRdb's table, derived via immunoSEQ multiplex PCR, lists solely in-frame clones and lacks some. The table includes about 63,000 clones, around 90% detected once. This record comes from a study of graft-versus-host responses after intestinal transplantation. Background on the study: The whole recipient group had anti-thymocyte globulin induction followed by tacrolimus and steroids for around 3 years. Findings and limits, study-wide: Early post-transplant HvG declines were associated with peak circulating GvH clone levels. Recipient marrow held GvH clones, some first seen in ileum or blood.

This CDR3 has 16 residues. Germline CDR1 and CDR2: SGHTA and FQGTGA. Intraepithelial and lamina propria lymphocytes were freed from processed graft tissue. Sequenced material: ileum tissue, taken less than 400 days after transplant. V usage is TRBV7-3 and J usage is TRBJ2-5; D might be TRBD2 (5 bases). The last part of the DNA fits TRBJ2-7 better; the J call may be wrong. The receptor's source is a human patient who received an intestinal transplant, so some T cells may come from the graft donor. This CDR3 reads CASSFGNSLYSYEQYF. CDR3 nucleotide sequence: TGTGCCAGCAGCTTCGGGAACAGCCTTTACTCCTACGAGCAGTACTTC.